This entry lists 32 T cell receptor beta chains sequenced from one sample in a study of monozygotic twins with inflammatory bowel disease. TCRdb re-called the 5' RACE reads, yielding one record per CDR3 amino acid sequence without DNA. The listing records hundreds of thousands of distinct CDR3 sequences. Sequencing was carried out using blood. All receptors derive from a human donor with ulcerative colitis or Crohn's disease, or a healthy co-twin of an affected twin (not recorded which).

The CDR3: CSVQLRIVVTDTQYF. This chain connects TRBV29-1 to TRBJ2-3; TCRdb outputs TRBD2, but without DNA this stays unchecked. There are 15 residues in the CDR3. The germline V gene encodes CDR1 SQVTM and CDR2 ANQGSEA.

The rearrangement uses TRBV12-3 or TRBV12-4 and TRBJ1-5; with no DNA, the TCRdb D assignment of TRBD1 cannot be verified. CDR3 length: 15 residues. The CDR3 protein is CASSERQGFNQPQHF.

The gene calls are TRBV7-9 and TRBJ1-1. The CDR3 sequence is 12 residues long. Germline loops: CDR1 SEHNR, CDR2 FQNEAQ (reference sequence). This CDR3 is CASSPLNTEAFF.

The V and J genes are TRBV2 and TRBJ2-7; as DNA is missing, the TRBD1 call by TCRdb cannot be tested. CDR3 length: 16 amino acids. Looked up from germline, CDR1 is SNHLY and CDR2 is FYNNEI. The chain's CDR3 is CASSDRVLLQSYEQYF. The full variable domain, its missing parts supplied by reference TRBV2 and TRBJ2-7, is EPEVTQTPSHQVTQMGQEVILRCVPISNHLYFYWYRQILGQKVEFLVSFYNNEISEKSEIFDDQFSVERPDGSNFTLKIRSTKLEDSAMYFCASSDRVLLQSYEQYFGPGTRLTVT.

The genes are TRBV20-1 and TRBJ1-1; the D call of TRBD1 rests on TCRdb alone, since no DNA is present to check it. The CDR3 is 15 amino acids. Germline CDR1 DFQATT, CDR2 SNEGSKA (reference sequence). CDR3 loop: CSAELPGTVRTVAFF.

The chain links TRBV4-2 to TRBJ2-2. CDR1 and CDR2 from the germline V gene are LGHNA and YNFKEQ. The CDR3 is 15 residues long. The CDR3 region is CASSQEYTNTGELFF.

J is TRBJ2-1 and V is TRBV7-2; TCRdb designates TRBD1, a call that cannot be tested without DNA. The CDR3 is 12 residues long. Germline values: CDR1 SGHTA, CDR2 FQGNSA. This CDR3 is CASRQGRGEQFF.

The chain is built from TRBV7-7 and TRBJ2-5; checking the TCRdb D call of TRBD2 is not possible without DNA. Per germline, CDR1 SSHAT and CDR2 FNYEAQ (reference sequence). CDR3 length equals 16 residues. CDR3 sequence reads: CASSSGLAGSGETQYF.

The genes are TRBV18 and TRBJ2-3. Germline assignment: CDR1 KGHSH and CDR2 LQKENI. The CDR3 runs to 15 residues. This CDR3 is CASSPLGASTDTQYF.

This chain uses TRBV11-3 with TRBJ2-7; TCRdb picks TRBD2, but there is no DNA to check that call. CDR1 and CDR2 from the germline V gene are SGHNT and YENEEA. CDR3 length equals 15 residues. This CDR3 is CASSTGGQFPNEQYF.

The chain recombines TRBV25-1 with TRBJ2-1; the D call from TCRdb, TRBD2, cannot be confirmed without DNA. CDR3 length: 11 amino acids. Germline V gives CDR1 MGHDK, CDR2 SYGVNS. This CDR3 is CATAGWVEQFF.

The rearrangement links TRBV29-1 to TRBJ2-5. The V gene's germline CDR1 is SQVTM and CDR2 ANQGSEA. This CDR3 has 13 residues. The CDR3 loop reads CSVEGGRQETQYF.

This chain uses TRBV12-3 or TRBV12-4 with TRBJ1-2. The CDR3 loop spans 12 amino acids. The CDR3 spells CASSLVDYGYTF.

The chain combines TRBV12-3 or TRBV12-4 with TRBJ2-7; TCRdb selects TRBD1, and the lack of DNA leaves this call unchecked. The CDR3 consists of 15 residues. The CDR3 is CASSISGPGRTEQYF.

The rearrangement links TRBV5-6 to TRBJ2-1; there is no DNA to check the TCRdb D call of TRBD2. Germline CDR1 is SGHDT and CDR2 is YYEEEE. There are 12 residues in the CDR3. The CDR3: CASSFSPSGRFF.

The chain employs TRBV6-5 and TRBJ2-3; the D call of TRBD1 rests on TCRdb alone, since no DNA is present to check it. CDR1 and CDR2 (germline): MNHEY, SVGAGI. The CDR3 consists of 13 residues. The CDR3 loop is CASSKTHRDTQYF.

The chain carries TRBV28 and TRBJ1-2. This CDR3 is 12 amino acids long. CDR1 and CDR2 from the germline V gene are MDHEN and SYDVKM. The CDR3 loop reads CASRVSNYGYTF.

The V gene is TRBV2, the J gene TRBJ2-7; the TCRdb call, TRBD2, lacks DNA for checking. Germline-derived CDR1 and CDR2 are SNHLY and FYNNEI. The CDR3 covers 15 residues. CDR3 protein: CASSGREGGSSEQYF.

This chain connects TRBV6-5 to TRBJ2-5; with no DNA, the TCRdb D assignment of TRBD2 cannot be verified. CDR1 and CDR2 (germline): MNHEY, SVGAGI. CDR3 size: 16 residues. CDR3 sequence: CASSYGAGGLPETQYF.

The chain recombines TRBV24-1 with TRBJ1-1; the TCRdb call, TRBD1, lacks DNA for checking. CDR1 and CDR2 (germline): KGHDR, SFDVKD. The CDR3 has 15 amino acids. The CDR3 is CATGPGQASGSEAFF.

V gene TRBV6-1 combines with J gene TRBJ2-5; TCRdb designates TRBD1, a call that cannot be tested without DNA. Germline CDR1 and CDR2: MNHNS and SASEGT. CDR3 length: 16 residues. This CDR3 reads CASSSETAWGNRHQYF.

The chain carries TRBV20-1 and TRBJ1-6; the D call of TRBD1 rests on TCRdb alone, since no DNA is present to check it. The CDR3 is 14 residues long. Per germline, CDR1 DFQATT and CDR2 SNEGSKA (reference sequence). This CDR3 reads CSARDPVPNSPLHF.

V is TRBV4-3 and J is TRBJ2-7; lacking DNA, the TRBD1 call made by TCRdb goes unchecked. Germline V gene sequence: CDR1 LGHNA, CDR2 YSLEER. This CDR3 has 15 amino acids. CDR3 protein: CASSQSRQTLYEQYF.

The CDR3 spells CASSQDGQHWQFF. The chain joins TRBV3-1 to TRBJ2-1; the TCRdb call, TRBD1, lacks DNA for checking. Germline V lookup: CDR1 LGHDT, CDR2 YNNKEL (reference sequence). The CDR3 contains 13 residues.

V usage is TRBV6-6 and J usage is TRBJ2-7; the TCRdb call, TRBD1, lacks DNA for checking. The CDR3 covers 14 residues. Germline values: CDR1 MNHNY, CDR2 SVGAGI (reference sequence). The CDR3 reads CASSYGREFYEQYF.

This chain links TRBV5-1 with TRBJ2-7; TCRdb names TRBD1, which stays unverified in the absence of DNA. Germline V lookup: CDR1 SGHRS, CDR2 YFSETQ. CDR3 size: 15 residues. CDR3 region: CASSLVPGGNYEQYF.

The chain is built from TRBV29-1 and TRBJ2-1. This CDR3 is 14 amino acids long. Germline-derived CDR1 and CDR2 are SQVTM and ANQGSEA. The CDR3 sequence is CSGYQWDSYNEQFF.

The chain has TRBV5-1 and TRBJ1-5; without DNA, the TCRdb call of TRBD1 cannot be checked. Germline assignment: CDR1 SGHRS and CDR2 YFSETQ. CDR3 length: 13 residues. The CDR3 is CASSLGGPQPQHF.

The genes are TRBV27 and TRBJ1-5; TCRdb indicates TRBD1, and absent DNA this call remains unverified. The CDR3 has 17 amino acids. Germline lookup yields CDR1 MNHEY and CDR2 SMNVEV (reference sequence). CDR3 residues: CASSEPNMGRVNQPQHF.

The chain uses TRBV20-1 and TRBJ2-5; TCRdb indicates TRBD2, and absent DNA this call remains unverified. Germline loops: CDR1 DFQATT, CDR2 SNEGSKA (reference sequence). CDR3 length: 14 residues. CDR3 protein: CSAFSGSARETQYF.

The chain combines TRBV11-1 with TRBJ2-7; the TCRdb D gene call, TRBD2, has no DNA to confirm it. The CDR3 totals 18 residues. Germline loops: CDR1 SGHAT, CDR2 FQDESV (reference sequence). This CDR3 reads CASSLPGTSGDTSYEQYF.

This chain links TRBV7-9 with TRBJ1-2; TCRdb designates TRBD1, a call that cannot be tested without DNA. Germline V CDR1 and CDR2: SEHNR, FQNEAQ (reference sequence). The CDR3 spans 14 residues. CDR3 loop: CASSPKDRVSGYTF.